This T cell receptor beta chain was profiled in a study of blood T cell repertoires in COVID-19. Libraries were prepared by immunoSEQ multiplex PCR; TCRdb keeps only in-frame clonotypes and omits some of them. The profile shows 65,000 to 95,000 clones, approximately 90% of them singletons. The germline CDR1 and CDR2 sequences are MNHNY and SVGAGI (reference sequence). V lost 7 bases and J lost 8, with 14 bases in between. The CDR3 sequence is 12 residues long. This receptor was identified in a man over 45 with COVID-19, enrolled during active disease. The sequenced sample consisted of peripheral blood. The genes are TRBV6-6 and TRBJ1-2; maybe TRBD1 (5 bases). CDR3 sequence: CASTQGEGGYTF. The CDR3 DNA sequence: TGTGCCAGCACCCAAGGGGAGGGGGGCTACACCTTC.